Listed below are T cell receptor beta chains from one sample, sequenced in a study of blood T cell repertoires in COVID-19. Measured with immunoSEQ multiplex PCR; TCRdb has only the in-frame clones, and not every one. The table lists about 480,000 clones, 70% to 90% of them singletons. The sequencing input was PBMCs or T cells enriched from blood (not recorded which). The receptors derive from a woman aged 18-29 years with acute COVID-19. CDR3s include the opening cysteine and the closing phenylalanine or tryptophan. Fields, in order: J gene, V gene, clone size, CDR3 protein. Some rows mark clone size as missing; the rest say once, few, many or name a class of expanded clone.

j_gene: TRBJ2-5; v_gene: TRBV19; abundance: once; CDR3aa: CASSLGTSGQYF
j_gene: TRBJ2-1; v_gene: TRBV6-2/TRBV6-3; abundance: NA; CDR3aa: CASSLHGGTSVSGQFF
j_gene: TRBJ1-5; v_gene: TRBV4-1; abundance: few; CDR3aa: CASSRGRQGLRNQPQHF
j_gene: TRBJ2-7; v_gene: TRBV10-3; abundance: NA; CDR3aa: CAIKDRTSGRTEQYF
j_gene: TRBJ2-7; v_gene: TRBV5-1; abundance: NA; CDR3aa: CASSLGANNVAEQYF
j_gene: TRBJ2-3; v_gene: TRBV5-1; abundance: NA; CDR3aa: CASSLEGTDTQYF
j_gene: TRBJ1-2; v_gene: TRBV2; abundance: NA; CDR3aa: CASRDLYGYTF
j_gene: TRBJ2-1; v_gene: TRBV4-3; abundance: NA; CDR3aa: CASSPYVSSYNEQFF
j_gene: TRBJ1-2; v_gene: TRBV25-1; abundance: NA; CDR3aa: CASSEQGMGYGYTF
j_gene: TRBJ1-2; v_gene: TRBV7-8; abundance: NA; CDR3aa: CASSLPGQNYGYTF
j_gene: TRBJ1-1; v_gene: TRBV9; abundance: NA; CDR3aa: CASSEKDIPYTEAFF
j_gene: TRBJ2-7; v_gene: TRBV20-1; abundance: NA; CDR3aa: CSASTGSHEQYF
j_gene: TRBJ2-7; v_gene: TRBV25-1; abundance: NA; CDR3aa: CAATDRGGYEQYF
j_gene: TRBJ1-6; v_gene: TRBV4-1; abundance: NA; CDR3aa: CASSQDSRGFYNSPLHF